These T cell receptor beta chains were read from a single sample in a study of cytomegalovirus exposure and HLA in healthy donors. Sequencing used immunoSEQ multiplex PCR; TCRdb keeps in-frame clones, though not all of them. The sample carries about 120,000 clones, around four fifths recorded once. The material sequenced was PBMCs. These receptors were obtained from a male donor in good health and CMV-seropositive. Each CDR3 is given with its conserved first and last residue. The D gene is left open where the match is weak. Size values are once, few and many counts, or a class for expanded clones, and some rows have none.

CDR3 DNA | CDR3 protein | J gene | D gene | V gene | clone size | CDR3 length
TGTGCCAGCAGCTTGGCAGGGCAGGTTGGGAATGAGCAGTTCTTC | CASSLAGQVGNEQFF | TRBJ2-1 | - | TRBV7-2 | - | 15
TGCGCCAGCAGTAGGACAGGCATGAACACTGAAGCTTTCTTT | CASSRTGMNTEAFF | TRBJ1-1 | TRBD1 | TRBV5-1 | - | 14
TGTGCCAGCAGTTTATGGGGGGGTCATAGCAATCAGCCCCAGCATTTT | CASSLWGGHSNQPQHF | TRBJ1-5 | - | TRBV27 | - | 16
TGTGCCAGCAGCGTAGAGGGGTCTGGAAACACCATATATTTT | CASSVEGSGNTIYF | TRBJ1-3 | - | TRBV9 | few | 14
TGTGCCACCAGCACCAGGGTCAGTGGCGGGGAGCTGTTTTTT | CATSTRVSGGELFF | TRBJ2-2 | - | TRBV15 | - | 14
TGTGCCAGCAGCTTAGCGCTGAGCGGGGCCTACGAGCAGTACTTC | CASSLALSGAYEQYF | TRBJ2-7 | TRBD2 | TRBV7-9 | - | 15
TGTGCCTGGGGACTAGGCGAGACCCAGTACTTC | CAWGLGETQYF | TRBJ2-5 | TRBD2 | TRBV30 | once | 11
TGTGCCAGCAGTGAACGATCCCCGGGACAGGGCTCGGGCGAGCAGTACTTC | CASSERSPGQGSGEQYF | TRBJ2-7 | TRBD1 | TRBV2 | once | 17
TGTGCCAGCAGCTTGGTAAGGGGTCAAGAGACCCAGTACTTC | CASSLVRGQETQYF | TRBJ2-5 | - | TRBV5-6 | - | 14
TGTGCCAGCAGCTTTACCGCGTACGAGCAGTACTTC | CASSFTAYEQYF | TRBJ2-7 | - | TRBV28 | - | 12
TGTGCCAGCAGCTCCGACAGTCCCTACGAGCAGTACTTC | CASSSDSPYEQYF | TRBJ2-7 | - | TRBV6-5 | - | 13
TGTGCCAGTCTCGCCCCTACAGGGTTAAACATTCAGTACTTC | CASLAPTGLNIQYF | TRBJ2-4 | - | TRBV28 | few | 14
TGTGCCAGCAGCTCCGAGGGGGGGCGCGGTCAGCCCCAGCATTTT | CASSSEGGRGQPQHF | TRBJ1-5 | - | TRBV7-6 | - | 15
TGTGCCAGCAGGTTCGGAGGGACAGAGAACGGGGAGCTGTTTTTT | CASRFGGTENGELFF | TRBJ2-2 | - | TRBV6-5 | - | 15
TGTGCCAGCAGCTTAGACGGGAGAGCAGATACGCAGTATTTT | CASSLDGRADTQYF | TRBJ2-3 | - | TRBV7-9 | - | 14
TGTGCCGCTACAGGGGCTGAGCAAGAGACCCAGTACTTC | CAATGAEQETQYF | TRBJ2-5 | TRBD1 | TRBV30 | few | 13
TGCGCCAGCAGGGATCCGGGAGAACGAGCCTACGAGCAGTACTTC | CASRDPGERAYEQYF | TRBJ2-7 | - | TRBV10-2 | - | 15
TGTGCCAGCAGCTATGACAGTTTGCCCTCGAATGAAAAACTGTTTTTT | CASSYDSLPSNEKLFF | TRBJ1-4 | - | TRBV5-4 | - | 16
TGTGCCAGCAGCCCCGGACTAGCGGGAGGACTTCAGCAGTTCTTC | CASSPGLAGGLQQFF | TRBJ2-1 | TRBD2 | TRBV11-3 | - | 15
TGTGCCAGCAGCAGGCGGGAAGGCCTTTACAATGAGCAGTTCTTC | CASSRREGLYNEQFF | TRBJ2-1 | - | TRBV11-3 | - | 15
TGCGCCAGCAGCTCCGCCCAAAGCGCTGGGGAGCTGTTTTTT | CASSSAQSAGELFF | TRBJ2-2 | - | TRBV5-1 | - | 14
TGCGCCAGCAGCCAAGACCTCCTAGCGGGAGGGCCCGAGACCCAGTACTTC | CASSQDLLAGGPETQYF | TRBJ2-5 | TRBD2 | TRBV4-3 | - | 17
TGTGCCAGCAGAGTGTCAGGCGCCTACGAGCAGTACTTC | CASRVSGAYEQYF | TRBJ2-7 | - | TRBV5-6 | - | 13
TGTGCCAGTAGTATTGGCCTAGAGGGGGCCTACGAGCAGTACTTC | CASSIGLEGAYEQYF | TRBJ2-7 | - | TRBV19 | - | 15
TGTGCCAGCAGCCCCAGTAGGACTAGCACATACGAGCAGTACTTC | CASSPSRTSTYEQYF | TRBJ2-7 | TRBD2 | TRBV7-9 | few | 15
TGTGCCAGCATCGGACTAGCGGGAGGGCGGGGCACCGGGGAGCTGTTTTTT | CASIGLAGGRGTGELFF | TRBJ2-2 | TRBD2 | TRBV7-2 | few | 17
TGTGCCAGCAGTTTATGGCGGGAGGAGGCTACAGATACGCAGTATTTT | CASSLWREEATDTQYF | TRBJ2-3 | TRBD2 | TRBV28 | - | 16
TGTGCCAGCAGCTTCGTACAGGGCGCTAACTATGGCTACACCTTC | CASSFVQGANYGYTF | TRBJ1-2 | - | TRBV7-2 | - | 15
TGTGCCAGCAGCTCCGGAGTGGAGACCCAGTACTTC | CASSSGVETQYF | TRBJ2-5 | - | TRBV2 | few | 12
TGCAGCACCGAGGGACTAGCCGATGAGCAGTTCTTC | CSTEGLADEQFF | TRBJ2-1 | TRBD2 | TRBV29-1 | - | 12
TGTGCCAGCTCACCCGAGACAGGGCCTTACTACGAGCAGTACTTC | CASSPETGPYYEQYF | TRBJ2-7 | TRBD1 | TRBV18 | - | 15
TGCGCCAGCGCTCGAGACAGGGGTACAGATACGCAGTATTTT | CASARDRGTDTQYF | TRBJ2-3 | TRBD1 | TRBV5-1 | - | 14
TGTGCCAGGTATAACTATGGCTACACCTTC | CARYNYGYTF | TRBJ1-2 | - | TRBV19 | - | 10
TGTGCCAGTAGTATCTCCGAGGCCGCTGGGGCCAACGGCCTGACTTTC | CASSISEAAGANGLTF | TRBJ2-6 | - | TRBV19 | - | 16
TGCAGCGTTGAAGAGCTTATACTAGCGGGGGTGAAATTT | CSVEELILAGVKF | TRBJ2-3 | TRBD2 | TRBV29-1 | - | 13
TGTGCCAGCAGCTTCCTGGACCTGAGGGAAAACATTCAGTACTTC | CASSFLDLRENIQYF | TRBJ2-4 | - | TRBV7-2 | few | 15
TGTGCCAGTAGTATACGGACAGGGGGGTATAGCAATCAGCCCCAGCATTTT | CASSIRTGGYSNQPQHF | TRBJ1-5 | TRBD1 | TRBV19 | - | 17
TGTGCCAGAAGATTCGCTAAGGGAGGGAAAAGCTCTGGAAACACCATATATTTT | CARRFAKGGKSSGNTIYF | TRBJ1-3 | - | TRBV5-3 | - | 18
TGTGCCAGCACCGGGAGTGGAGAGCAGTACTTC | CASTGSGEQYF | TRBJ2-7 | - | TRBV6-5 | - | 11
TGTGCCAGCAGCGGAGGGGACAGACCCTACGAGCAGTACTTC | CASSGGDRPYEQYF | TRBJ2-7 | TRBD1 | TRBV9 | few | 14
TGCAGCGTTAGGTTAGGGGCTAATGAAAAACTGTTTTTT | CSVRLGANEKLFF | TRBJ1-4 | - | TRBV29-1 | once | 13
TGTGCCAGCAGTTTAAACGCCCTAGCGGGAGACATCGCGAACACCGGGGAGCTGTTTTTT | CASSLNALAGDIANTGELFF | TRBJ2-2 | TRBD2 | TRBV28 | once | 20
TGCGCCAGCAGCTTACAGGGAAACCCAAGGAACTATGGCTACACCTTC | CASSLQGNPRNYGYTF | TRBJ1-2 | - | TRBV5-1 | - | 16
TGCGCCAGCAGCCACGCTAGCGGGAGTTGGGTCGGGGAGCTGTTTTTT | CASSHASGSWVGELFF | TRBJ2-2 | TRBD2 | TRBV4-3 | - | 16
TGCGCCAGCGGCAATGGGGCCACCGGGGAGCTGTTTTTT | CASGNGATGELFF | TRBJ2-2 | - | TRBV5-1 | - | 13
TGTGCCAGTATGGCTAGCGGCTACGAGGCCTACGAGCAGTACTTC | CASMASGYEAYEQYF | TRBJ2-7 | TRBD2 | TRBV19 | - | 15
TGTGCCAGCAGTCCCAGGGCTGCGCATGGGAAGGAAAAACTGTTTTTT | CASSPRAAHGKEKLFF | TRBJ1-4 | - | TRBV2 | - | 16
TGTGCCAGCAGCTTAGTTGGAGGCGGGAACTCCTACAATGAGCAGTTCTTC | CASSLVGGGNSYNEQFF | TRBJ2-1 | - | TRBV7-9 | once | 17
TGTGCCAGTAGTATTCAGGGGCTCACTGAAGCTTTCTTT | CASSIQGLTEAFF | TRBJ1-1 | - | TRBV19 | few | 13
TGTGCCTGGGACGCGGGCTTCTCTTACGAGCAGTACTTC | CAWDAGFSYEQYF | TRBJ2-7 | - | TRBV30 | - | 13
TGTGCCACCAGCATCGGGCGGGAGCCCACCGGGGAGCTGTTTTTT | CATSIGREPTGELFF | TRBJ2-2 | TRBD2 | TRBV15 | - | 15
TGTGCCAGTACCTGGGACAGCCTGAACACTGAAGCTTTCTTT | CASTWDSLNTEAFF | TRBJ1-1 | TRBD1 | TRBV19 | - | 14
TGCGCCAGCAGCCAGAATCTAGCTTCCTACGAGCAGTACTTC | CASSQNLASYEQYF | TRBJ2-7 | - | TRBV4-3 | - | 14
TGTGCCAGCAGCTTAGGGGGACTCGCGGCCACAGATACGCAGTATTTT | CASSLGGLAATDTQYF | TRBJ2-3 | - | TRBV7-2 | few | 16
TGTGCCAGCAGCCGGGGGGCCTCCGGCGCAGATACGCAGTATTTT | CASSRGASGADTQYF | TRBJ2-3 | - | TRBV5-5 | - | 15